The 20 T cell receptor beta chains below were found in one sample sequenced in a study of T cell changes during pregnancy in multiple sclerosis. Produced via immunoSEQ multiplex PCR; TCRdb's table is partial and in-frame only. Of 60,000 or so clones listed, 90% to 95% were seen once; the top ten hold 0.35% to 0.45%. Here the sequenced sample was CD4+ T cells from peripheral blood mononuclear cells, taken before pregnancy. Source of these receptors: a female donor with multiple sclerosis, enrolled in a pregnancy study.

This chain links TRBV4-1 with TRBJ1-1; no definite D call. The CDR3 extends over 16 amino acids. Germline V lookup: CDR1 MGHRA, CDR2 YSYEKL. V was pared by 2 bases and J by 1 base, with 14 bases between. CDR3 in amino acids: CASSQSHNRPNTEAFF. In nucleotides, the CDR3 is TGCGCCAGCAGCCAAAGTCATAACAGACCGAACACTGAAGCTTTCTTT.

This clone showed up many times. The chain combines TRBV28 with TRBJ1-2; D unclear. V lost 2 bases to trimming and J lost 4 bases, with 8 bases between them. This CDR3 contains 13 residues. Germline CDR1 reads MDHEN; CDR2 reads SYDVKM. This CDR3 is CASSLGRSYGYTF. In nucleotides, the CDR3 is TGTGCCAGCAGTTTAGGGAGGAGCTATGGCTACACCTTC.

V gene TRBV27 combines with J gene TRBJ1-6; tentatively, D is TRBD1 (6 bases). Trimming stripped 8 bases from V and 3 bases from J, with 8 bases between. There are 13 residues in the CDR3. Germline loops: CDR1 MNHEY, CDR2 SMNVEV (reference sequence). In DNA, the CDR3 is TGTGCCAGCGGCAGGGGCTATAATTCACCCCTCCACTTT. Translation: CASGRGYNSPLHF.

The CDR3 here is CASSGRQGSRVYTEAFF. The DNA for the CDR3 is TGTGCCAGCAGCGGCCGACAGGGATCTAGGGTTTACACTGAAGCTTTCTTT. The chain employs TRBV21-1 and TRBJ1-1; the table names TRBD1, a call not compared with the DNA. TRBV21-1 is a known pseudogene. This CDR3 contains 17 residues.

This clone was seen a single time. The chain employs TRBV10-3 and TRBJ2-7, with D possibly being TRBD2 (6 bases). Germline V gene sequence: CDR1 ENHRY, CDR2 SYGVKD. The V end lost 3 bases, the J end lost 5 bases, and 17 bases lay between the germline ends. The CDR3 contains 15 residues. The CDR3 loop reads CAISDPGEWEDEQYF. As DNA, the CDR3 is TGTGCCATCAGTGACCCGGGAGAGTGGGAGGACGAGCAGTACTTC.

The rearrangement joins TRBV28 to TRBJ2-1; D possibly corresponds to TRBD1 (5 bases). The CDR3 has 14 residues. Germline values: CDR1 MDHEN, CDR2 SYDVKM. The germline V and J ends were trimmed by 8 bases and 4 bases, with 15 bases remaining between them. The CDR3, as DNA: TGTGCCAGCGGTGGGGCTAGTCGGTACAATGAGCAGTTCTTC. Translating it yields CASGGASRYNEQFF.

J is TRBJ2-1 and V is TRBV6-6; D call uncertain. Germline values: CDR1 MNHNY, CDR2 SVGAGI (reference sequence). The germline V and J ends were trimmed by 0 bases and 10 bases, with 7 bases remaining between them. The CDR3 has 12 amino acids. The CDR3 DNA follows: TGTGCCAGCAGTTACTCGACACCGGAGCAGTTCTTC. Protein product: CASSYSTPEQFF.

The sample holds a few counts of this clone. This chain uses TRBV7-2 with TRBJ1-5; 9 positions agree with TRBD1. The germline V gene has CDR1 SGHTA and CDR2 FQGNSA. This CDR3 contains 15 residues. V lost 5 bases to trimming and J lost 4 bases; unmatched junction nucleotides: 6. The CDR3 region has the DNA TGTGCCAGCAGCCTCTCCGGGACAGGGAATCAGCCCCAGCATTTT. Protein sequence: CASSLSGTGNQPQHF.

V usage is TRBV30 and J usage is TRBJ2-7; unclear D gene. The germline V gene encodes CDR1 GTSNPN and CDR2 SVGIG (reference sequence). The CDR3 is 11 amino acids. Trimming cost V 2 bases and J 3 bases, with 5 bases left between them. The CDR3 loop is CAWSSSYEQYF. The CDR3 coding sequence is TGTGCCTGGAGTAGTAGCTACGAGCAGTACTTC.

J is TRBJ2-1 and V is TRBV25-1; 8 nucleotides line up with TRBD2. The trim removed 6 bases at V and 9 bases at J, leaving 7 bases unmatched. This CDR3 contains 13 residues. Germline V gene data show CDR1 as MGHDK and CDR2 as SYGVNS. The CDR3 nucleotides read TGTGCCAGCAGAGCGGGAGACTTAAGTGAGCAGTTCTTC. This translates into CASRAGDLSEQFF.

V usage is TRBV5-6 and J usage is TRBJ1-3, with TRBD1 identical over 7 bases. The CDR3 spans 16 residues. Germline V gene data show CDR1 as SGHDT and CDR2 as YYEEEE. The ends lost 4 bases at V and 1 base at J; junction bases unmatched: 8. The CDR3 is CASSRGKGASGNTIYF. The CDR3 DNA reads as TGTGCCAGCAGCCGTGGCAAGGGGGCTTCTGGAAACACCATATATTTT.

The V call is TRBV6-1, the J call TRBJ2-4; TRBD2 matches 7 bases. Germline loops: CDR1 MNHNS, CDR2 SASEGT. CDR3 length: 14 residues. V shed 8 bases and J 5 bases; nucleotides not matched to a gene: 9. CDR3 protein: CASGGGLPQNIQYF. The CDR3 nucleotides read TGTGCCAGCGGGGGGGGACTTCCTCAAAACATTCAGTACTTC.

In its sample, this clone was seen once. The chain uses TRBV7-2 and TRBJ2-5; 7 bases map to TRBD1. Germline V gene data show CDR1 as SGHTA and CDR2 as FQGNSA. The junction had 7 bases not matched to a gene; V was cut back by 5 bases and J by 4 bases. The CDR3 covers 14 residues. This CDR3 reads CASSRQGGGETQYF. CDR3 nucleotides: TGTGCCAGCAGCCGACAGGGTGGCGGAGAGACCCAGTACTTC.

The chain is built from TRBV7-2 and TRBJ2-5, with D perhaps TRBD2 (5 bases). The CDR3 has 14 residues. Germline values: CDR1 SGHTA, CDR2 FQGNSA. Deletions cut 3 bases from V and 5 bases from J, with 13 bases between. The CDR3 sequence is CASSFGSSVETQYF. The DNA for the CDR3 is TGTGCCAGCAGCTTCGGTAGTAGCGTGGAGACCCAGTACTTC. The variable domain in full, completed from reference TRBV7-2 and TRBJ2-5, reads GAGVSQSPSNKVTEKGKDVELRCDPISGHTALYWYRQSLGQGLEFLIYFQGNSAPDKSGLPSDRFSAERTGGSVSTLTIQRTQQEDSAVYLCASSFGSSVETQYFGPGTRLLVL.

This clone has only one observation. The V and J genes are TRBV25-1 and TRBJ1-5, with 7 bases that match TRBD1. V shed 2 bases and J 6 bases; nucleotides not matched to a gene: 4. CDR1 is MGHDK, CDR2 SYGVNS, per germline. The CDR3 spans 14 residues. The CDR3 DNA follows: TGTGCCAGCAGTGAAACAGGGGCGGGTCAGCCCCAGCATTTT. This translates into CASSETGAGQPQHF.

This chain uses TRBV25-1 with TRBJ2-5; 7 nucleotides agree with TRBD1. Trimming removed 1 base from V and 4 bases from J; junction bases left unmatched: 12. The V gene's germline CDR1 is MGHDK and CDR2 SYGVNS. There are 17 residues in the CDR3. The CDR3 DNA reads as TGTGCCAGCAGTGAATCACCCAGGGGGTACATTCGAGAGACCCAGTACTTC. This sequence encodes CASSESPRGYIRETQYF.

The rearrangement links TRBV18 to TRBJ2-3; D perhaps matches TRBD1 (6 bases). The CDR3 extends over 15 amino acids. The V gene's germline CDR1 is KGHSH and CDR2 LQKENI. V lost 5 bases and J lost 0, with 12 bases in between. In nucleotides, the CDR3 is TGTGCCAGCTCATCCGGACAGCCTAGCACAGATACGCAGTATTTT. Its protein product is CASSSGQPSTDTQYF.

The CDR3 is CASSSIFPGGYTF. CDR3 coding DNA: TGTGCCAGCAGTTCGATCTTCCCGGGGGGCTACACCTTC. This sequence joins TRBV27 and TRBJ1-2; no reliable D call. Trimming left V 4 bases short and J 8 bases short, with 14 bases between. The CDR3 extends over 13 amino acids. From germline, CDR1 is MNHEY and CDR2 SMNVEV (reference sequence).

About this clone itself: One end of the junction does not line up with germline, which may come from a read error. The chain joins TRBV9 to TRBJ1-5; 7 positions match TRBD1. In germline, CDR1 is SGDLS, CDR2 YYNGEE. This CDR3 is built from 15 residues. The CDR3, as DNA: TGTGCCAGCAGCGAGCGACAGGGCCGCAAGCAGCCCCAGCATTTT. Its protein product is CASSERQGRKQPQHF. The full variable domain, with the rest looked up from reference TRBV9 and TRBJ1-5, is DSGVTQTPKHLITATGQRVTLRCSPRSGDLSVYWYQQSLDQGLQFLIQYYNGEERAKGNILERFSAQQFPDLHSELNLSSLELGDSALYFCASSERQGRKQPQHFGDGTRLSIL.

The chain has TRBV19 and TRBJ2-5, with TRBD2 identical over 9 bases. The CDR3 length is 15 residues. In germline, CDR1 is LNHDA, CDR2 SQIVND (reference sequence). The V and J ends lost 2 bases and 5 bases, in that order; junction bases with no gene match: 6. The CDR3 loop reads CASSILSGRRETQYF. CDR3 nucleotide sequence: TGTGCCAGTAGTATATTAAGCGGGAGGCGGGAGACCCAGTACTTC.